This T cell receptor beta chain was sequenced for a study of persistence of HIV-infected CD4 T cells. Study-level findings and limits: Bulk TCR data could not be restricted to HIV-1-infected CMV-responding cells. Degenerate expanded CDR3beta sequences were enriched among CMV- and Gag-responding cells. TCR oligoclonality correlated with proviral oligoclonality in the same sorted populations.

Lysates of CMV-infected fibroblasts at approximately 9.6 ug/mL stimulated these cells. Memory cells lacking CD40L and CD69 with high CD45RO were sorted. Donors were HIV-1-infected adults who began suppressive ART during chronic infection. Comment on this clone: Its antigen is as yet unknown.

The immunoSEQ assay was version 4, run in survey mode. The repertoire was sequenced with immunoSEQ multiplex PCR; TCRdb's copy has only in-frame clones and lacks some. In the table there are about 48,000 clones, more than 70% of which are singletons. V lost 0 bases, J lost 4 bases, and 14 bases lay in between. The germline V gene encodes CDR1 SGHDN and CDR2 FVKESK. This CDR3 region has 16 residues. The sequence was obtained from an adult man with HIV who was CMV-seropositive. The specimen comprised CD4+ T cells sorted from PBMCs after approximately 20-hour stimulation, sampled from a patient who received antiretroviral therapy. V is TRBV14 and J is TRBJ2-3; TRBD2 might be the D (6 bases). The CDR3 loop is CASSQDASARSDTQYF. In nucleotides, the CDR3 is TGTGCCAGCAGCCAAGATGCTAGCGCTCGGTCAGATACGCAGTATTTT.